This T cell receptor beta chain was identified during a study of CD8+ T cells in alopecia areata (dated by TCRdb to between 2018 and 2020). Concerning the study at large: Treated patients were enrolled in an open-label pilot trial of oral tofacitinib, 5 to 10 mg twice daily, for moderate-to-severe alopecia areata. Tofacitinib was administered for 6 to 18 months, and 6 months of follow-up off drug were then conducted to assess delayed response and recurrence. Disease severity in treated patients was measured with the SALT score, which quantifies the percentage of affected scalp surface area. In both human patients and the C3H/HeJ mouse model, the study applied high-throughput TCRbeta sequencing to look at T cell clonal expansion in alopecia areata. In humans, TCRbeta sequencing was performed on scalp tissue and on sorted CD4+ and CD8+ peripheral blood T cells from healthy controls and from patients with patchy or totalis/universalis alopecia areata. Patients on tofacitinib were biopsied at baseline and after 4 and 24 weeks of treatment, and several of the patients also had a later scalp biopsy. Scalp clonality was compared across normal scalp (n=4), patchy alopecia areata scalp (n=8), and alopecia totalis/universalis scalp (n=8). RNA was obtained with the PAXgene miRNA kit for fixed scalp, the miRNeasy kit for PBMCs, and the RNeasy kit for mouse skin. immunoSEQ multiplex PCR using 35 Vbeta forward primers and 13 Jbeta reverse primers was used to amplify TCRbeta CDR3 regions.

Library prep was done by the immunoSEQ multiplex PCR assay. For TCR sequencing, RNA was extracted from every sample and reverse transcribed into cDNA to serve as template. First-strand cDNA was synthesized using SuperScript III with a 2:1 mix of oligo-dT and random hexamers. A synthetic immune receptor repertoire was used to assess amplification bias, and residual bias was removed computationally. The published analysis was carried out like this. Raw reads were preprocessed to remove errors, and CDR3 was defined by IMGT conventions from the conserved cysteine to phenylalanine. Clonality was calculated as 1 minus Shannon entropy normalized by log2 of the number of productive unique TCRs. Scalp TCRbeta sequences were cross-referenced with sorted blood CD4 and CD8 repertoires so that the CD4 or CD8 identity of scalp clones could be inferred. TCRdb's version of the immuneACCESS table is confined to in-frame rearrangements and falls short of the full clone set. An unresolved V gene accounts for under half of the shortfall where checked; the remainder is of unknown origin. V, J and clone size are those of that table, while D and trimming were read from the DNA. This sample holds under 200,000 clones; around three fifths were observed only once. The ten largest clones capture around 0.91% of the sample.

Counted from cysteine to phenylalanine, this CDR3 has 14 amino acids. Left in the record is the CDR3 DNA by itself, 42 bases read in frame from the first base. The germline ends are 12 bases apart after V is trimmed by 1 base and J by 5 bases. CDR1 and CDR2 were assigned from the germline V gene (reference sequence) as SGHNT and YYREEE. Summary of the overall study and its limitations: Because the treated cohort was small and had just a single nonresponder, larger studies are needed to establish links between baseline CD8+ expansion and response. Resident alphabeta T cells in normal human skin are also sequenced, complicating scalp TCR repertoire analysis, unlike mouse skin dominated by gammadelta T cells. Many expanded lesional clones persisted in scalp and blood during tofacitinib treatment, which may partly explain relapse after stopping treatment. Tofacitinib significantly decreased scalp clonality and the number of expanded CD8+ clones among the top 100 scalp clones. Compared with mice, TCR sequences shared between patients were less clear, possibly partly because of HLA diversity across the patient population. Compared with normal scalp, lesional scalp had higher clonality and more expanded CD8+ clones, particularly in alopecia totalis/universalis, a pattern that suggests antigenic drive.

Comments on this clone: The antigen this receptor binds is unknown. No quality values exist for individual bases; no much larger clone is one base distant.

Sample time point, as interpreted from the label and publication: roughly 27 days on oral tofacitinib. The treatment or condition label on this specimen signifies: oral pan-JAK inhibitor, 5-10 mg twice daily. Lesional scalp punch biopsies and peripheral blood were obtained from alopecia areata patients. After PBMCs were isolated by density centrifugation and stained for CD3, CD4 and CD8, a FACSAria was used to sort CD4+ and CD8+ T cells. Here the sequenced sample was CD4+ T cells sorted from blood, taken at week 4, from a patient treated with tofacitinib. The sequence joins TRBV5-4 to TRBJ2-5; the D gene is unclear. The TCR comes from a human donor with alopecia areata. The CDR3 protein sequence reads: CASSLSHLRETQYF. The nucleotides read TGTGCCAGCAGCTTGAGCCACCTACGGGAGACCCAGTACTTC.